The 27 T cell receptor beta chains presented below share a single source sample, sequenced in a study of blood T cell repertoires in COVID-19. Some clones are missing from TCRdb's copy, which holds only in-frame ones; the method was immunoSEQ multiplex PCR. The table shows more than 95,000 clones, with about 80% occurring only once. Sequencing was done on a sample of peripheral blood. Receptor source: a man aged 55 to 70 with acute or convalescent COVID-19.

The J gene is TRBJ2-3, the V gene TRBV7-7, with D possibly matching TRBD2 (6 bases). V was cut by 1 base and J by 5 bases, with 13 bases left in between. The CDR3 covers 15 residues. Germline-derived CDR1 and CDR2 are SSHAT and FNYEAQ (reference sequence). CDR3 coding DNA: TGTGCCAGCAGCTTAGGTCCCCCCGGGAGAGATACGCAGTATTTT. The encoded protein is CASSLGPPGRDTQYF.

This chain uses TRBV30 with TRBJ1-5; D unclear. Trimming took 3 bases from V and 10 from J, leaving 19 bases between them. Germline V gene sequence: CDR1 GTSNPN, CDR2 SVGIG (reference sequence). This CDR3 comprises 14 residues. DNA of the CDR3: TGTGCCTGGAGCCATAACGGGGTTGGGTCTCCCCAGCATTTT. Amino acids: CAWSHNGVGSPQHF.

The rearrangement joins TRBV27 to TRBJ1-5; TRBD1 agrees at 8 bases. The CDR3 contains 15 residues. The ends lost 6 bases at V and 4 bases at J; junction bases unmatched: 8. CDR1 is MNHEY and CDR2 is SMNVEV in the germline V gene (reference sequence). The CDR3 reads CASSPDRVANQPQHF. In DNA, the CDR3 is TGTGCCAGCAGCCCGGACAGGGTAGCGAATCAGCCCCAGCATTTT.

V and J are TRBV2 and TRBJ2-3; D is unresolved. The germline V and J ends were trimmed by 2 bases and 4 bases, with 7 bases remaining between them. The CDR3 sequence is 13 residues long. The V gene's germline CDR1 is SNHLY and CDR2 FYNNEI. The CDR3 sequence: CASSERSPDTQYF. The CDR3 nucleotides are TGTGCCAGCAGTGAACGGTCTCCAGATACGCAGTATTTT.

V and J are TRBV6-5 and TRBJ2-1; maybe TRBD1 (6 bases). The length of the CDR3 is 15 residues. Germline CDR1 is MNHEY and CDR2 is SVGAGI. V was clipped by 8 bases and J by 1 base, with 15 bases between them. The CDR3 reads CASASGQGSYNEQFF. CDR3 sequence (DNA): TGTGCCAGCGCTTCCGGGCAGGGGTCCTACAATGAGCAGTTCTTC.

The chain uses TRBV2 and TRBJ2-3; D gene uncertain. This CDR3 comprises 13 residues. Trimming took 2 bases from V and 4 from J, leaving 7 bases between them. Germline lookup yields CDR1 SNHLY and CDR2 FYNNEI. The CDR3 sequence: CASSESGPDTQYF. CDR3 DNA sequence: TGTGCCAGCAGTGAATCGGGTCCAGATACGCAGTATTTT.

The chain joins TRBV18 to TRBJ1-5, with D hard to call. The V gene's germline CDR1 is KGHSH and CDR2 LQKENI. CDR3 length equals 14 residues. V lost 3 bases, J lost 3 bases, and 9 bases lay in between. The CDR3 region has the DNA TGTGCCAGCTCACCTGAGGGTTTCAATCAGCCCCAGCATTTT. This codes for CASSPEGFNQPQHF.

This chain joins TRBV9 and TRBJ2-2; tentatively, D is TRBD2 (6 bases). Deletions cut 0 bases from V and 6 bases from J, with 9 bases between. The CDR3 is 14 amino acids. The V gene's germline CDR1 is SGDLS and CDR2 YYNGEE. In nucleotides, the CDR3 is TGTGCCAGCAGCGTAGCGGGGGTCCCCGGGGAGCTGTTTTTT. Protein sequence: CASSVAGVPGELFF.

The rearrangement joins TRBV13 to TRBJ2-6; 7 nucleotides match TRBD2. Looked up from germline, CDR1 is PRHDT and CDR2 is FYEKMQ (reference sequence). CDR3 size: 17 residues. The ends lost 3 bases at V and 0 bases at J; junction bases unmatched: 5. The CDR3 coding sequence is TGTGCCAGCAGCTTTTTAGCGGGCTCCTCTGGGGCCAACGTCCTGACTTTC. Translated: CASSFLAGSSGANVLTF.

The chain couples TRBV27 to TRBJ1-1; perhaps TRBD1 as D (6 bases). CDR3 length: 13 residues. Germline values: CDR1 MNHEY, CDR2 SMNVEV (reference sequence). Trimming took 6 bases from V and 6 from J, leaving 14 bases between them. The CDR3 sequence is CASSTGFFAEAFF. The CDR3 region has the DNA TGTGCCAGCAGCACAGGGTTCTTTGCTGAAGCTTTCTTT.

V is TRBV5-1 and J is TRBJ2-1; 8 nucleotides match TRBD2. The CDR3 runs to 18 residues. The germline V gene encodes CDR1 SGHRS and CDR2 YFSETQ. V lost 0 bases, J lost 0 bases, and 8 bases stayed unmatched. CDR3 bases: TGCGCCAGCAGCTTGGCCGGGGGGGCGGAAAACTCCTACAATGAGCAGTTCTTC. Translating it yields CASSLAGGAENSYNEQFF.

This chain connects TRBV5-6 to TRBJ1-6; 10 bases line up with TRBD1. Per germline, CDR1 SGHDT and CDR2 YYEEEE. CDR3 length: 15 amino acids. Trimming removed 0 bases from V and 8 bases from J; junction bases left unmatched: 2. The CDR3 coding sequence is TGTGCCAGCAGCTTGGGGGACAGGGGTTATTCACCCCTCCACTTT. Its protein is CASSLGDRGYSPLHF. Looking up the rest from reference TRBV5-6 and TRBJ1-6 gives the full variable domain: DAGVTQSPTHLIKTRGQQVTLRCSPKSGHDTVSWYQQALGQGPQFIFQYYEEEERQRGNFPDRFSGHQFPNYSSELNVNALLLGDSALYLCASSLGDRGYSPLHFGNGTRLTVT.

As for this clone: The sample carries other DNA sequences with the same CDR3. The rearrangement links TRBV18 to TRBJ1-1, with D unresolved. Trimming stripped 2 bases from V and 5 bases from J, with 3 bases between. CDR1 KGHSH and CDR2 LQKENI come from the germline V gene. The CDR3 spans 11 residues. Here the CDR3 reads CASSPSTEAFF. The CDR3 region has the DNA TGTGCCAGCTCACCATCAACTGAAGCTTTCTTT.

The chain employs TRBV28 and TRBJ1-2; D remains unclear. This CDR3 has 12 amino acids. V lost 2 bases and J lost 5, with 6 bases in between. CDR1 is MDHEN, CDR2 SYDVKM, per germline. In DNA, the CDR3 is TGTGCCAGCAGTTTAGGGCAGTATGGCTACACCTTC. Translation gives CASSLGQYGYTF.

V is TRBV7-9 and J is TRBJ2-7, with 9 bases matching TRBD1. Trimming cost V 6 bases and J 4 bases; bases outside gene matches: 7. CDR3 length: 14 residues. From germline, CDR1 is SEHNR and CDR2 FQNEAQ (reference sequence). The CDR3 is CASSFSGTGYEQYV. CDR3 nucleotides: TGTGCCAGCAGTTTTTCCGGGACAGGGTACGAGCAGTACGTC.

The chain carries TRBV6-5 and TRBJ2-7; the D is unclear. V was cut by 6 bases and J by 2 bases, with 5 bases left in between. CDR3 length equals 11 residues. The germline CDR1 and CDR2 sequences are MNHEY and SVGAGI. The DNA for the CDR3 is TGTGCCAGCAGGGAGACCTACGAGCAGTACTTC. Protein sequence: CASRETYEQYF.

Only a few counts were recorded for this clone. CDR3 coding DNA: TGTGCCAGCAGCTTAGCGCTTGAGGGATCCGTGAACACTGAAGCTTTCTTT. This gives the protein CASSLALEGSVNTEAFF. The V gene is TRBV7-6, the J gene TRBJ1-1, with D unresolved. The germline V gene has CDR1 SGHVS and CDR2 FNYEAQ. There are 17 residues in the CDR3. V lost 0 bases and J 0 bases, leaving 14 bases between the germline ends.

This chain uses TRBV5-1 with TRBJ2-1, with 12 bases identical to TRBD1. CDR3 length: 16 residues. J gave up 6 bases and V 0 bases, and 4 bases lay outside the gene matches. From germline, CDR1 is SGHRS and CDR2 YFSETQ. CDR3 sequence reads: CASSLGDRGRGNEQFF. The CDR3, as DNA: TGCGCCAGCAGCTTGGGGGACAGGGGGCGGGGCAATGAGCAGTTCTTC. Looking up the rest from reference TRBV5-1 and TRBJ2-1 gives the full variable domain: KAGVTQTPRYLIKTRGQQVTLSCSPISGHRSVSWYQQTPGQGLQFLFEYFSETQRNKGNFPGRFSGRQFSNSRSEMNVSTLELGDSALYLCASSLGDRGRGNEQFFGPGTRLTVL.

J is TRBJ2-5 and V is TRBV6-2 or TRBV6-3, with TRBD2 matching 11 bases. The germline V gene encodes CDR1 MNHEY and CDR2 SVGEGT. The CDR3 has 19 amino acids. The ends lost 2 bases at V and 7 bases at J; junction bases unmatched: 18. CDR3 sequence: CASSYPTGTSGTYQGTQYF. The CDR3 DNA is TGTGCCAGCAGTTACCCCACCGGGACTAGCGGTACATACCAGGGGACCCAGTACTTC.

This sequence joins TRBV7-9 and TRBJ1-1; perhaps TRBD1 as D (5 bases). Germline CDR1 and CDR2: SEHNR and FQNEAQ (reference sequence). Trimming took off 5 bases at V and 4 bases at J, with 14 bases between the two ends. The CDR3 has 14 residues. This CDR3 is CASSAQVGLTEAFF. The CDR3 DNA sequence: TGTGCCAGCAGCGCACAGGTAGGGCTCACTGAAGCTTTCTTT.

The CDR3 DNA reads as TGTGCCAGCAGCTTAGGATCCGGGAGCGGCTACACCTTC. Its translation: CASSLGSGSGYTF. The chain employs TRBV11-2 and TRBJ1-2; the D is unclear. The CDR3 has 13 residues. Looked up from germline, CDR1 is SGHAT and CDR2 is FQNNGV. V lost 1 base and J lost 8, with 11 bases in between. The full variable domain, completed using reference TRBV11-2 and TRBJ1-2, is EAGVAQSPRYKIIEKRQSVAFWCNPISGHATLYWYQQILGQGPKLLIQFQNNGVVDDSQLPKDRFSAERLKGVDSTLKIQPAKLEDSAVYLCASSLGSGSGYTFGSGTRLTVV.

The CDR3 is CASSGTGGVEKLFF. The CDR3, as DNA: TGCGCCAGCAGTGGAACAGGGGGCGTTGAAAAACTGTTTTTT. This chain connects TRBV10-1 to TRBJ1-4, with TRBD1 identical over 9 bases. After removal of 4 bases from V and 7 bases from J, the junction contained 4 bases not matched to a gene. This CDR3 contains 14 residues. CDR1 is WNHNN and CDR2 is SYGVQD in the germline V gene (reference sequence).

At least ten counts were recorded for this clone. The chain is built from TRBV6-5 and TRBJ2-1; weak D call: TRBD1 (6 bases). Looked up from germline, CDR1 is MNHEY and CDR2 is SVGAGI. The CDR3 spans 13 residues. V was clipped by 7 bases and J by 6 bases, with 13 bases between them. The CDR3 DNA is TGTGCCAGCACCCCCAGGGGAAGCAATGAGCAGTTCTTC. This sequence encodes CASTPRGSNEQFF.

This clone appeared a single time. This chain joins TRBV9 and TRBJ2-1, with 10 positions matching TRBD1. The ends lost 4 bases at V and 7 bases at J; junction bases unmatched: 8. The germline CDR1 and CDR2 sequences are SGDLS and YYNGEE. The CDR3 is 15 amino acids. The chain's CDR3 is CASSPGTGDRNEQFF. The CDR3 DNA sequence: TGTGCCAGCAGCCCCGGGACAGGGGATAGGAATGAGCAGTTCTTC.

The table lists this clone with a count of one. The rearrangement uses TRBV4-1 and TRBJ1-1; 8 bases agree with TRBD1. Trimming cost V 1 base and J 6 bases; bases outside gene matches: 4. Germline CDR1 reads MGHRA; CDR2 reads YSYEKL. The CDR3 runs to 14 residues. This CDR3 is CASSQGQGFAEAFF. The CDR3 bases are TGCGCCAGCAGCCAAGGACAGGGGTTCGCTGAAGCTTTCTTT.

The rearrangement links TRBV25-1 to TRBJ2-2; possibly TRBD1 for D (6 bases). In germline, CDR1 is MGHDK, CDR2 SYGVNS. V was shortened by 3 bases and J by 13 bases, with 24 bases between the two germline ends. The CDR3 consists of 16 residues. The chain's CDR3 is CASSDPLSWDILGLFF. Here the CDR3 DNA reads TGTGCCAGCAGTGACCCCCTATCATGGGACATATTAGGGCTGTTTTTT.

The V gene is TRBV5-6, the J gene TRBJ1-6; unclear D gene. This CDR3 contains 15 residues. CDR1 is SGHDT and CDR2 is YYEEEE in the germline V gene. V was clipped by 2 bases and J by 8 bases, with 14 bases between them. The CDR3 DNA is TGTGCCAGCAGCTTCGGCTTAGAGGAGCATTCACCCCTCCACTTT. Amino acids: CASSFGLEEHSPLHF.